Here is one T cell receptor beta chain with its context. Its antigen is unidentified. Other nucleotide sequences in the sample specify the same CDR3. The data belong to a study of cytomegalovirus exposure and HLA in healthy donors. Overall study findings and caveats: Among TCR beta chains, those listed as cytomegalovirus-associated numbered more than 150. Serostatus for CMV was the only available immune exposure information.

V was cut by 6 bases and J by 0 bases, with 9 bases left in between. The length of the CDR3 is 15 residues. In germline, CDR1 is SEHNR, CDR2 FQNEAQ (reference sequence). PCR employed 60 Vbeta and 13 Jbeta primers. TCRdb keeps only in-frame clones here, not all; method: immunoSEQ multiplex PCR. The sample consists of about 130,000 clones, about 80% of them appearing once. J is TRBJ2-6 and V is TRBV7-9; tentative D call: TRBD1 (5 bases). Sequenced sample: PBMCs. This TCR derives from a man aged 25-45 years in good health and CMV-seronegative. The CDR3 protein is CASSPTVSGANVLTF. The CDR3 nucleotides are TGTGCCAGCAGTCCGACAGTCTCTGGGGCCAACGTCCTGACTTTC.